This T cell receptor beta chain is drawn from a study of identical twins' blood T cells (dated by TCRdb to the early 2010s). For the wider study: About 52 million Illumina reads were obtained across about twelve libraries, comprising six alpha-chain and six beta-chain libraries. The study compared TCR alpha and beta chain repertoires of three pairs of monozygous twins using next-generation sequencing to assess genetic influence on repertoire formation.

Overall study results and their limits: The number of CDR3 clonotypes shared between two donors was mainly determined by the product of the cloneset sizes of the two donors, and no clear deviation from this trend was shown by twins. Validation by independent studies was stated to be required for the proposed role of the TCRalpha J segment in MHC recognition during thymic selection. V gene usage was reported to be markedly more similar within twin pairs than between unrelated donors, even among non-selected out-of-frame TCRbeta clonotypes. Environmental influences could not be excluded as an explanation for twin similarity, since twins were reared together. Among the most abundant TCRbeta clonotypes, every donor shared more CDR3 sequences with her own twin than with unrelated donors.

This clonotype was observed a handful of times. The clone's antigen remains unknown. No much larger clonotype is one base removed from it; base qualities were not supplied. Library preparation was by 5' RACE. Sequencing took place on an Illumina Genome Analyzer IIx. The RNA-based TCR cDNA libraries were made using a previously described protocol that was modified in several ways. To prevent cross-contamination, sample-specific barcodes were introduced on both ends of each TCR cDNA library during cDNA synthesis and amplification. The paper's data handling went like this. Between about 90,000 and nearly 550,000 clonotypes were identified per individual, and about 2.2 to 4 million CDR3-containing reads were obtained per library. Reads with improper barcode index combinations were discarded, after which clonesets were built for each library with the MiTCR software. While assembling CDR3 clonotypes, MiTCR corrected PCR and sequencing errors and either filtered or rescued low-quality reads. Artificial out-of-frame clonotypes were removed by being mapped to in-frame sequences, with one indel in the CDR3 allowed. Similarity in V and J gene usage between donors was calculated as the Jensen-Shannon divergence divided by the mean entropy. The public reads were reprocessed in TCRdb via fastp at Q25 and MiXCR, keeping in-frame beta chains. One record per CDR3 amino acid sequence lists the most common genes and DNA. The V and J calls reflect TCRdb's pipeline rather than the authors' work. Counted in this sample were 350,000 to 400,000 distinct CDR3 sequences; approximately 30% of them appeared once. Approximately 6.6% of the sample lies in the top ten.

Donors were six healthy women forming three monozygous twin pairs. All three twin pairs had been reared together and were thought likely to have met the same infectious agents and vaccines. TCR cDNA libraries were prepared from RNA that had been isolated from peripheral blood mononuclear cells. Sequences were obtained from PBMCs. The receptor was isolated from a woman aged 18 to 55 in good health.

Here the CDR3 is given as CSGRTGVSANTGELFF. The DNA sequence is given as TGCAGCGGGAGGACAGGGGTTTCCGCGAACACCGGGGAGCTGTTTTTT. The V gene is TRBV29-1 and the J gene is TRBJ2-2; TRBD1 lines up with 9 middle nucleotides. Trimmed from V: 7 bases; trimmed from J: 0 bases; junction bases lacking a gene match: 9. Inclusive of the bounding cysteine and phenylalanine, the CDR3 is 16 residues long. Just CDR3 DNA is preserved here, 48 bases in frame from base 1. The germline V gene specifies SQVTM as CDR1 and ANQGSEA as CDR2.